The text below deals with one TCR beta chain. Its matching antigen is unknown. The assay was immunoSEQ multiplex PCR, and TCRdb's table has in-frame clones only and misses some. The sample records 9,000 to 15,000 clones, about 60% being singletons. The data belong to a study of T cells in tumors after PD-1 blockade. Overall study findings and caveats: Clonal replacement, not reinvigoration, is suggested for expanded exhausted CD8+ clones after therapy. Clonal replacement was seen across treatment, not between pre-treatment samples. Roughly 40% of tumor TCR clonotypes were also found in blood.

This specimen was tumor tissue, taken before anti-PD-1 treatment. The clonotype comes from a human donor with basal cell carcinoma.

CDR3 region: CASRPGQPNTEAFF. Written as DNA, the CDR3 is TGTGCCAGTAGGCCCGGACAGCCGAACACTGAAGCTTTCTTT. The rearrangement uses TRBV19 and TRBJ1-1, with D tentatively TRBD1 (6 bases). V lost 6 bases to trimming and J lost 1 base, with 12 bases between them. Germline V CDR1 and CDR2: LNHDA, SQIVND (reference sequence). The CDR3 totals 14 residues.